What follows is one T cell receptor (beta chain) and its context. The data stem from a study of blood T cell repertoires in COVID-19. Turning to the study itself: Both acute and convalescent COVID-19 samples were obtained from the United States, Italy and Spain. In each case, the material was cDNA or gDNA derived from T cells, B-cell-depleted T cells, or PBMCs.

The method was immunoSEQ multiplex PCR; TCRdb's version includes in-frame clones alone and lacks a portion of them. Of 150,000 or so clones listed, approximately 86% were seen once; the top ten hold about 1.2%. Material for sequencing was peripheral blood. This sequence originates from a man between 60 and 75 years old who had recovered from COVID-19.

Here the CDR3 reads CASRQGEETQYF. The CDR3 DNA sequence: TGTGCCAGCAGACAGGGCGAAGAGACCCAGTACTTC. V and J are TRBV12-3 or TRBV12-4 and TRBJ2-5, with D possibly being TRBD1 (6 bases). This CDR3 spans 12 amino acids. Trimming removed 6 bases from V and 3 bases from J, with 8 bases in between.